This passage covers 21 T cell receptor beta chains from one sample sequenced in a study of cytomegalovirus exposure and HLA in healthy donors (TCRdb year 2017). Libraries were made using the immunoSEQ multiplex PCR assay. The table comes from immuneACCESS by way of TCRdb, which keeps in-frame sequences with V and J called. Part of the clones is missing from these tables; in studies checked, under half for an unresolved V gene and the rest for unknown reasons. The sample has roughly 280,000 clones on record, 65% to 90% of them singletons. About 1% of the sample is held by the ten biggest clonotypes. Sequencing was done on a sample of PBMCs. All receptors derive from a woman between 18 and 29 years old in good health and CMV-seronegative.

The rearrangement joins TRBV7-2 to TRBJ1-5, with D perhaps matching TRBD1 (6 bases). The CDR3 extends over 13 amino acids. Germline V CDR1 and CDR2: SGHTA, FQGNSA. Trimming removed 0 bases from V and 11 bases from J, with 11 bases in between. The CDR3 DNA sequence: TGTGCCAGCAGCTTAGCTGGGCGACAGGCCCAGCATTTT. Protein product: CASSLAGRQAQHF.

V is TRBV19 and J is TRBJ2-3, with unresolved D. This CDR3 has 12 residues. The ends were cut back, 8 bases at V and 11 bases at J, with 17 bases in the middle. CDR1 is LNHDA and CDR2 is SQIVND in the germline V gene (reference sequence). This chain's CDR3 is CASSPSGWQQYF. For the CDR3, the DNA is TGTGCCAGTTCACCCTCCGGGTGGCAGCAGTATTTT.

The V call is TRBV28, the J call TRBJ1-5; D is perhaps TRBD1 (6 bases). V dropped 6 bases and J dropped 5 bases, with 17 bases sitting between them. From germline, CDR1 is MDHEN and CDR2 SYDVKM. The CDR3 length is 15 residues. The CDR3 spells CASSPRGGADQPQHF. The CDR3 DNA follows: TGTGCCAGCAGCCCGCGGGGGGGCGCAGATCAGCCCCAGCATTTT.

CDR3 residues: CASSFGQNYGYTF. CDR3 in DNA: TGTGCCAGCAGCTTTGGACAGAACTATGGCTACACCTTC. The rearrangement uses TRBV7-9 and TRBJ1-2, with D perhaps matching TRBD1 (6 bases). The germline CDR1 and CDR2 sequences are SEHNR and FQNEAQ (reference sequence). The CDR3 extends over 13 amino acids. Trimming took 3 bases from V and 2 from J, leaving 7 bases between them.

This clone was picked up many times. The genes are TRBV9 and TRBJ1-1; 12 nucleotides agree with TRBD1. This CDR3 comprises 16 residues. Germline values: CDR1 SGDLS, CDR2 YYNGEE. Trimming at V came to 3 bases and at J to 8 bases, leaving 11 bases not matched to a gene. CDR3 coding DNA: TGTGCCAGCAGCGCTTCCCGGGACAGGGGGCTGAGGGAAGCTTTCTTT. It translates to CASSASRDRGLREAFF.

V and J are TRBV27 and TRBJ2-7, with 7 bases matching TRBD2. Germline V gene data show CDR1 as MNHEY and CDR2 as SMNVEV (reference sequence). With V trimmed by 8 bases and J by 5 bases, 9 bases remained unmatched. This CDR3 has 13 residues. CDR3 nucleotide sequence: TGTGCCAGCCAGGGACGTCGGGGGGACGAGCAGTACTTC. The encoded protein is CASQGRRGDEQYF.

The chain has TRBV10-1 and TRBJ2-7; 10 bases fit TRBD1. V lost 3 bases, J lost 7 bases, and 9 bases stayed unmatched. Per germline, CDR1 WNHNN and CDR2 SYGVQD (reference sequence). This CDR3 is built from 15 residues. This chain's CDR3 is CASSDPGQGYEEQYF. CDR3 nucleotide sequence: TGCGCCAGCAGTGATCCGGGACAGGGGTATGAGGAGCAGTACTTC.

The V and J genes are TRBV7-2 and TRBJ2-1, with 7 nucleotides matching TRBD1. Germline V CDR1 and CDR2: SGHTA, FQGNSA. The CDR3 length is 15 residues. After removal of 5 bases from V and 9 bases from J, the junction contained 13 bases not matched to a gene. The CDR3, as DNA: TGTGCCAGCAGCCAGCGAGGGGGCCGGCATAGTGAGCAGTTCTTC. As protein: CASSQRGGRHSEQFF.

The J gene is TRBJ1-2, the V gene TRBV10-2, with TRBD1 matching 8 bases. After removal of 0 bases from V and 1 base from J, the junction contained 10 bases not matched to a gene. CDR3 size: 18 residues. Looked up from germline, CDR1 is WSHSY and CDR2 is SAAADI. CDR3 sequence: CASSESMGLTGDNYGYTF. DNA of the CDR3: TGCGCCAGCAGTGAGTCGATGGGGTTGACAGGGGATAACTATGGCTACACCTTC.

The V call is TRBV27, the J call TRBJ2-5, with 14 bases matching TRBD2. Unmatched junction bases numbered 5, after V lost 7 bases and J lost 4 bases. The germline gives CDR1 MNHEY, CDR2 SMNVEV (reference sequence). The CDR3 has 15 residues. CDR3 amino acids: CASTGLAGGGETQYF. CDR3 DNA: TGTGCCAGCACTGGACTAGCGGGGGGTGGAGAGACCCAGTACTTC.

This chain connects TRBV7-6 to TRBJ1-5; D may be TRBD1 (6 bases). The CDR3 sequence is 15 residues long. Germline CDR1 and CDR2: SGHVS and FNYEAQ. The V end was cut by 5 bases, the J end by 0 bases, with 11 bases between. The CDR3 DNA reads TGTGCCAGCAGCCCCCAGGGGTTTAGCAATCAGCCCCAGCATTTT. Translating it yields CASSPQGFSNQPQHF.

This sequence joins TRBV19 and TRBJ2-7, with 7 positions matching TRBD2. The CDR3 covers 15 residues. Looked up from germline, CDR1 is LNHDA and CDR2 is SQIVND (reference sequence). The V and J ends lost 7 bases and 4 bases, in that order; junction bases with no gene match: 13. CDR3 in DNA: TGTGCCAGTACCTCCGGGGGGAGAGGGGATTACGAGCAGTACTTC. The encoded protein is CASTSGGRGDYEQYF.

The gene calls are TRBV5-1 and TRBJ2-7; tentatively, D is TRBD1 (6 bases). CDR3 length: 14 amino acids. Trimming removed 1 base from V and 1 base from J, with 9 bases in between. Germline V gene data show CDR1 as SGHRS and CDR2 as YFSETQ. For the CDR3, the DNA is TGCGCCAGCAGCTTGACAGGGAGTTCCTACGAGCAGTACTTC. Amino acid sequence: CASSLTGSSYEQYF.

This clone occurred once. The V call is TRBV6-6, the J call TRBJ1-1, with TRBD1 matching over 7 bases. Germline V gene sequence: CDR1 MNHNY, CDR2 SVGAGI (reference sequence). Trimming removed 6 bases from V and 6 bases from J; junction bases left unmatched: 10. This CDR3 comprises 14 residues. DNA of the CDR3: TGTGCCAGCAGCCTGACCCAGGGGGATCCTGAAGCTTTCTTT. Protein sequence: CASSLTQGDPEAFF.

This clone occurred once. V is TRBV6-4 and J is TRBJ1-2; 7 nucleotides match TRBD1. The CDR3 loop spans 14 amino acids. Trimming cost V 0 bases and J 4 bases; bases outside gene matches: 2. CDR1 is MRHNA and CDR2 is SNTAGT in the germline V gene. As DNA, the CDR3 is TGTGCCAGCAGTGACTCGACAGGGAGCTATGGCTACACCTTC. Its translation: CASSDSTGSYGYTF.

This clone showed up just a few times. The chain carries TRBV7-8 and TRBJ2-7, with TRBD1 matching 9 bases. Germline loops: CDR1 SGHVS, CDR2 FQNEAQ. V dropped 3 bases and J dropped 5; count of bases not matched to a gene: 5. The CDR3 totals 14 residues. The chain's CDR3 is CASSFGQGFDEQYF. CDR3 DNA sequence: TGTGCCAGCAGCTTTGGACAGGGGTTTGACGAGCAGTACTTC.

The rearrangement joins TRBV29-1 to TRBJ1-4; D is possibly TRBD1 (5 bases). The CDR3 contains 17 residues. V lost 5 bases and J lost 1, with 20 bases in between. Germline CDR1 reads SQVTM; CDR2 reads ANQGSEA. The CDR3 spells CSVLSLQEDITNEKLFF. The CDR3 coding sequence is TGCAGCGTTTTATCTTTACAGGAAGATATAACTAATGAAAAACTGTTTTTT. Drawing the rest from reference TRBV29-1 and TRBJ1-4, the complete variable domain is SAVISQKPSRDICQRGTSLTIQCQVDSQVTMMFWYRQQPGQSLTLIATANQGSEATYESGFVIDKFPISRPNLTFSTLTVSNMSPEDSSIYLCSVLSLQEDITNEKLFFGSGTQLSVL.

The J gene is TRBJ2-7, the V gene TRBV5-1, with 13 bases fitting TRBD2. The J segment lost 4 bases and the V segment lost 3 bases, leaving 4 bases of the junction unmatched. CDR3 length equals 15 residues. The germline CDR1 and CDR2 sequences are SGHRS and YFSETQ. The CDR3 DNA reads as TGCGCCAGCAGCTCCGGGACTAGCGGGATTTACGAGCAGTACTTC. This translates into CASSSGTSGIYEQYF.

The chain combines TRBV6-5 with TRBJ2-1; D is undetermined. This CDR3 comprises 11 residues. With 7 bases removed from V and 6 bases from J, the gap between germline ends came to 7 bases. Germline V gene sequence: CDR1 MNHEY, CDR2 SVGAGI. CDR3 sequence reads: CASILANEQFF. CDR3 DNA: TGTGCCAGCATTTTAGCCAATGAGCAGTTCTTC.

This chain links TRBV27 with TRBJ1-5, with 8 bases lining up with TRBD1. The CDR3 runs to 16 residues. Germline V CDR1 and CDR2: MNHEY, SMNVEV (reference sequence). The V and J ends lost 5 bases and 6 bases, in that order; junction bases with no gene match: 12. The CDR3 nucleotides are TGTGCCAGCAGTCCCTCGACAGGGGAGGTGCCTCAGCCCCAGCATTTT. This translates into CASSPSTGEVPQPQHF.

J is TRBJ2-7 and V is TRBV21-1; the table assigns TRBD2, which was not confirmed against the DNA. TRBV21-1 constitutes a pseudogene. This CDR3 region has 14 residues. CDR3 residues: CASKGPGEPYEQYF. For the CDR3, the DNA is TGTGCCAGCAAGGGCCCGGGGGAACCCTACGAGCAGTACTTC.